The entry below gives a single TCR beta chain sequence along with its context. This entry is derived from a study of blood T cell repertoires in COVID-19. Data came from immunoSEQ multiplex PCR; TCRdb stores just in-frame clones and leaves some out. Altogether under 300,000 clones are present, about nine tenths being singletons, with the ten largest covering 3% to 4.5%. CDR1 SGHVS and CDR2 FQNEAQ come from the germline V gene. The CDR3 is 14 residues long. Trimming at V came to 8 bases and at J to 3 bases, leaving 1 base not matched to a gene. This TCR was sampled from a middle-aged woman with acute or convalescent COVID-19. Sequencing was carried out using peripheral blood. This chain connects TRBV7-8 to TRBJ2-1, with TRBD2 matching over 13 bases. CDR3 DNA: TGTGCCAGCGGACTAGCGGGGGACTACAATGAGCAGTTCTTC. This translates into CASGLAGDYNEQFF. Filled out from reference TRBV7-8 and TRBJ2-1, the complete variable domain reads GAGVSQSPRYKVAKRGQDVALRCDPISGHVSLFWYQQALGQGPEFLTYFQNEAQLDKSGLPSDRFFAERPEGSVSTLKIQRTQQEDSAVYLCASGLAGDYNEQFFGPGTRLTVL.